A few counts support the clone carrying this T cell receptor (beta chain). The data derive from a study of shared clonotypes between healthy human individuals. Per the original data handling: Filtering differed, since immunoSEQ gave only junction sequences and no quality scores. The table came from immunoSEQ multiplex PCR; TCRdb's copy has only in-frame clones and leaves some out. That table furnishes V, J and clone size, whereas the DNA furnished D and trimming. The data hold about 1 million clones, with about 80% observed a single time. The V gene's germline CDR1 is SGHNT and CDR2 YENEEA. CDR3 length: 14 amino acids. V was pared by 4 bases and J by 7 bases, with 1 base of the junction left unmatched.

Sequencing used memory CD4+ T cells from PBMCs. Subset here: CD45RA-negative fraction. The rearrangement uses TRBV11-3 and TRBJ2-1, with 13 bases lining up with TRBD2. The clonotype was recovered from a young man in good health. Some clones in this sample may be carry-over from other donors' samples. The CDR3 DNA is TGTGCCAGCAGCTGGACTAGCGGGAGTAATGAGCAGTTCTTC. It is translated as CASSWTSGSNEQFF. The whole variable domain, remainder taken from reference TRBV11-3 and TRBJ2-1, is EAGVVQSPRYKIIEKKQPVAFWCNPISGHNTLYWYLQNLGQGPELLIRYENEEAVDDSQLPKDRFSAERLKGVDSTLKIQPAELGDSAVYLCASSWTSGSNEQFFGPGTRLTVL.